These 27 T cell receptor beta chains were all obtained from the same sample, sequenced in a study of control samples from healthy donors and cancer patients. The table came from immunoSEQ multiplex PCR; TCRdb's copy has only in-frame clones and leaves some out. The sample records under 85,000 clones, less than 95% being singletons. The sample comprised blood. The receptors stem from a woman aged 40 to 49 in good health.

This rearrangement joins TRBV9 to TRBJ2-5; D not resolved. Germline V gene sequence: CDR1 SGDLS, CDR2 YYNGEE. The CDR3 length is 13 residues. Deletions cut 0 bases from V and 4 bases from J, with 7 bases between. CDR3 nucleotide sequence: TGTGCCAGCAGCGTAGGATTATCAGAGACCCAGTACTTC. As protein: CASSVGLSETQYF. Variable domain in full (rest from reference TRBV9 and TRBJ2-5): DSGVTQTPKHLITATGQRVTLRCSPRSGDLSVYWYQQSLDQGLQFLIQYYNGEERAKGNILERFSAQQFPDLHSELNLSSLELGDSALYFCASSVGLSETQYFGPGTRLLVL.

The chain uses TRBV28 and TRBJ1-1; no clear D gene. CDR3 length equals 10 residues. The germline CDR1 and CDR2 sequences are MDHEN and SYDVKM. With 8 bases removed from V and 3 bases from J, the gap between germline ends came to 4 bases. The CDR3 DNA reads TGTGCCAGCGGGGACACTGAAGCTTTCTTT. This sequence encodes CASGDTEAFF.

The chain combines TRBV6-2 or TRBV6-3 with TRBJ2-3, with D tentatively TRBD1 or TRBD2 (6 bases each). V lost 3 bases, J lost 0 bases, and 13 bases lay in between. The CDR3 contains 16 residues. The germline V gene encodes CDR1 MNHEY and CDR2 SVGEGT. CDR3 nucleotide sequence: TGTGCCAGCAGTTATTCCCGGGGGCGTAGCACAGATACGCAGTATTTT. Its protein is CASSYSRGRSTDTQYF.

The gene calls are TRBV6-4 and TRBJ1-1; 8 bases fit TRBD1. Germline V gene data show CDR1 as MRHNA and CDR2 as SNTAGT. This CDR3 is built from 15 residues. The V and J ends lost 4 bases and 4 bases, in that order; junction bases with no gene match: 8. CDR3 DNA: TGTGCCAGCAGTGCGGTACAGGGGGGCGGCACTGAAGCTTTCTTT. This gives the protein CASSAVQGGGTEAFF.

The chain uses TRBV6-2 or TRBV6-3 and TRBJ2-2; 7 bases are a match to TRBD2. Trimming removed 2 bases from V and 5 bases from J; junction bases left unmatched: 5. The germline V gene encodes CDR1 MNHEY and CDR2 SVGEGT. CDR3 length: 15 residues. The CDR3, as DNA: TGTGCCAGCAGTTACACGGCCGGGGGGACCGGGGAGCTGTTTTTT. This gives the protein CASSYTAGGTGELFF.

The genes are TRBV7-3 and TRBJ2-2, with D possibly matching TRBD1 (7 bases). This CDR3 contains 15 residues. Germline CDR1 SGHTA, CDR2 FQGTGA. The V end lost 3 bases, the J end lost 6 bases, and 14 bases lay between the germline ends. CDR3 amino acids: CASSFGGQGAGELFF. In DNA, the CDR3 is TGTGCCAGCAGCTTCGGGGGTCAGGGGGCCGGGGAGCTGTTTTTT.

The chain recombines TRBV27 with TRBJ2-1; 9 nucleotides agree with TRBD2. The CDR3 has 15 amino acids. Germline V lookup: CDR1 MNHEY, CDR2 SMNVEV (reference sequence). J gave up 7 bases and V 7 bases, and 11 bases lay outside the gene matches. The CDR3 coding sequence is TGTGCCAGCATGCCACTGCGGGAGGGTGGGAATGAGCAGTTCTTC. Encoded protein: CASMPLREGGNEQFF.

This chain links TRBV4-1 with TRBJ2-1; unclear D gene. Deletions cut 1 base from V and 4 bases from J, with 2 bases between. The CDR3 spans 12 residues. CDR1 and CDR2 (germline): MGHRA, YSYEKL. The CDR3 region is CASSQAYNEQFF. In DNA, the CDR3 is TGCGCCAGCAGCCAAGCGTACAATGAGCAGTTCTTC.

J is TRBJ2-5 and V is TRBV5-4; D is unresolved. CDR3 size: 11 residues. V shed 1 base and J shed 5 bases, with 3 bases lying between them. Germline V gene lookup returns CDR1 SGHNT and CDR2 YYREEE (reference sequence). CDR3 coding DNA: TGTGCCAGCAGCTTGTTTGAGACCCAGTACTTC. This gives the protein CASSLFETQYF.

The V gene is TRBV5-1, the J gene TRBJ2-5; D possibly matches TRBD1 or TRBD2 (5 bases each). Deletions cut 0 bases from V and 4 bases from J, with 13 bases between. This CDR3 has 15 residues. Germline CDR1 is SGHRS and CDR2 is YFSETQ. In nucleotides, the CDR3 is TGCGCCAGCAGCTTGGGGACACTAGGATCAGAGACCCAGTACTTC. This sequence encodes CASSLGTLGSETQYF.

The rearrangement uses TRBV18 and TRBJ2-2, with TRBD2 matching over 7 bases. The CDR3 totals 14 residues. V lost 1 base and J lost 4; bases outside the gene matches: 0. Germline CDR1 reads KGHSH; CDR2 reads LQKENI. The CDR3: CASSPREGTGELFF. In nucleotides, the CDR3 is TGTGCCAGCTCACCACGGGAGGGCACCGGGGAGCTGTTTTTT.

The genes are TRBV18 and TRBJ2-7; 10 bases line up with TRBD1. Looked up from germline, CDR1 is KGHSH and CDR2 is LQKENI. V lost 2 bases to trimming and J lost 6 bases; unmatched junction nucleotides: 4. The CDR3 loop spans 14 amino acids. The CDR3 nucleotides read TGTGCCAGCTCACCAGTGGGACAGGGGTTCGAGCAGTACTTC. Translating gives CASSPVGQGFEQYF.

In this sample, this clone turned up once. The chain has TRBV5-5 and TRBJ1-1; D remains ambiguous. This CDR3 spans 12 amino acids. Germline CDR1 is SGHKS and CDR2 is YYEKEE (reference sequence). V shed 6 bases and J shed 1 base, with 7 bases lying between them. The CDR3 region is CASILGNTEAFF. The CDR3 DNA sequence: TGTGCCAGCATACTCGGGAACACTGAAGCTTTCTTT.

This clone has only a few counts. The chain joins TRBV5-5 to TRBJ1-2; no reliable D call. The V and J ends lost 0 bases and 5 bases respectively, with 11 bases between them. Germline V gene data show CDR1 as SGHKS and CDR2 as YYEKEE (reference sequence). This CDR3 comprises 14 residues. The CDR3 here is CASSLATASYGYTF. CDR3 in DNA: TGTGCCAGCAGCTTGGCGACCGCTTCATATGGCTACACCTTC.

The chain employs TRBV3-1 (or the pseudogene TRBV3-2) and TRBJ1-5; D is unclear. The V gene's germline CDR1 is LGHDT and CDR2 YNNKEL (reference sequence). Trimming shortened V by 5 bases and J by 2 bases, and 10 bases separated the two germline ends. The CDR3 totals 14 residues. The DNA for the CDR3 is TGTGCCAGCAGCTTTTCCGGGGGCAATCAGCCCCAGCATTTT. It specifies CASSFSGGNQPQHF.

The CDR3 loop is CASSLGVAGNEQFF. The CDR3 DNA reads as TGTGCCAGCAGCTTAGGGGTAGCCGGGAATGAGCAGTTCTTC. V and J are TRBV7-9 and TRBJ2-1; D ambiguous. The germline V gene encodes CDR1 SEHNR and CDR2 FQNEAQ (reference sequence). The CDR3 length is 14 residues. Trimming left V 1 base short and J 7 bases short, with 11 bases between.

This chain joins TRBV6-5 and TRBJ1-1; 7 bases agree with TRBD1. This CDR3 is 15 amino acids long. CDR1 and CDR2 from the germline V gene are MNHEY and SVGAGI. J lost 10 bases, V lost 0 bases, and 11 bases had no gene match. The CDR3 DNA follows: TGTGCCAGCAGTTACTCGAGTCAGGGGGGCTCTCGAGCTTTCTTT. This encodes CASSYSSQGGSRAFF.

The CDR3 loop is CATSRGPGAGRTYEQYF. CDR3 in DNA: TGTGCCACCAGCAGGGGCCCCGGGGCAGGCCGTACCTACGAGCAGTACTTC. This rearrangement joins TRBV15 to TRBJ2-7, with D tentatively TRBD1 or TRBD2 (5 bases each). CDR3 length equals 17 residues. The germline CDR1 and CDR2 sequences are LNHNV and YYDKDF (reference sequence). Trimming took off 3 bases at V and 2 bases at J, with 20 bases between the two ends.

The CDR3 coding sequence is TGTGCCAGCAGTGTTGAGGGGGGGCTTAATCAGCCCCAGCATTTT. It codes for CASSVEGGLNQPQHF. V usage is TRBV6-4 and J usage is TRBJ1-5, with D tentatively TRBD1 (6 bases). The CDR3 runs 15 residues. V was cut by 4 bases and J by 4 bases, with 14 bases left in between. Germline lookup yields CDR1 MRHNA and CDR2 SNTAGT.

The chain uses TRBV29-1 and TRBJ1-1, with a weak D call TRBD1 (5 bases). The CDR3 is made up of 14 amino acids. Germline V lookup: CDR1 SQVTM, CDR2 ANQGSEA. Trimming pared 8 bases from V and 1 base from J, leaving 17 bases between. DNA of the CDR3: TGCAGCTCTGAGGGGCCCCCGACGAACACTGAAGCTTTCTTT. It codes for CSSEGPPTNTEAFF.

The chain combines TRBV29-1 with TRBJ2-5; unclear D gene. Deletions cut 4 bases from V and 3 bases from J, with 3 bases between. Germline assignment: CDR1 SQVTM and CDR2 ANQGSEA. The CDR3 length is 10 residues. The CDR3 DNA sequence: TGCAGCGTTGGTGAAGAGACCCAGTACTTC. As protein: CSVGEETQYF.

The chain combines TRBV5-1 with TRBJ2-3; no clear D gene. V lost 0 bases and J lost 6, with 5 bases in between. The length of the CDR3 is 12 residues. CDR1 is SGHRS, CDR2 YFSETQ, per germline. CDR3 region: CASSLVGDTQYF. The CDR3 coding sequence is TGCGCCAGCAGCTTGGTCGGGGATACGCAGTATTTT.

The chain combines TRBV4-1 with TRBJ2-1, with 8 bases that match TRBD1. V was pared by 3 bases and J by 4 bases, with 5 bases of the junction left unmatched. CDR3 length equals 15 residues. Germline CDR1 MGHRA, CDR2 YSYEKL. The chain's CDR3 is CASSHRQGRYNEQFF. For the CDR3, the DNA is TGCGCCAGCAGCCATCGACAGGGGCGGTACAATGAGCAGTTCTTC.

This clone was detected once. The rearrangement links TRBV10-3 to TRBJ1-4; TRBD1 might be the D (6 bases). Germline V gives CDR1 ENHRY, CDR2 SYGVKD. The CDR3 consists of 13 residues. Trimming took off 10 bases at V and 8 bases at J, with 17 bases between the two ends. This chain's CDR3 is CATTGAASEKLFF. CDR3 bases: TGTGCCACAACGGGGGCGGCTAGCGAAAAACTGTTTTTT.

The rearrangement uses TRBV19 and TRBJ1-1, with D uncertain. Looked up from germline, CDR1 is LNHDA and CDR2 is SQIVND (reference sequence). V dropped 3 bases and J dropped 11 bases, with 13 bases sitting between them. The CDR3 contains 12 residues. The chain's CDR3 is CASSIEAAAAFF. Written as DNA, the CDR3 is TGTGCCAGTAGTATCGAGGCCGCAGCGGCTTTCTTT.

The chain recombines TRBV15 with TRBJ1-4; D perhaps matches TRBD1 (5 bases). V was cut by 10 bases and J by 6 bases, with 12 bases left in between. The CDR3 totals 12 residues. The germline gives CDR1 LNHNV, CDR2 YYDKDF (reference sequence). The CDR3 spells CASGTRDEKLFF. The CDR3 region has the DNA TGTGCCAGCGGGACGAGGGATGAAAAACTGTTTTTT.

Notes on this clone: At the DNA level, this CDR3 is encoded by other sequences in the same sample as well. J is TRBJ2-2 and V is TRBV4-2, with D tentatively TRBD1 or TRBD2 (6 bases each). The CDR3 loop spans 14 amino acids. V dropped 11 bases and J dropped 8 bases, with 21 bases sitting between them. Germline lookup yields CDR1 LGHNA and CDR2 YNFKEQ. CDR3 region: CAVRGRLERGELFF. CDR3 DNA sequence: TGTGCCGTTCGGGGGCGTCTGGAGCGGGGGGAGCTGTTTTTT.